This entry lists 14 T cell receptor beta chains sequenced from one sample in a study of blood T cells in healthy people across ages. For the second PCR, which ran for about 6 to 11 cycles, a sample-barcoded 5' primer and a J-beta primer mix were used. One entry per CDR3 protein, called by TCRdb with MiXCR from the 5' RACE reads. In the table there are approximately 1,700,000 distinct CDR3 sequences, more than 35% of which are singletons. Sequencing input: blood. The receptors were gathered from a human donor in good health.

V and J are TRBV7-9 and TRBJ1-5; D is unresolved. Germline loops: CDR1 SEHNR, CDR2 FQNEAQ (reference sequence). V was clipped by 2 bases and J by 0 bases, with 5 bases between them. There are 14 residues in the CDR3. CDR3 amino acids: CASSLSNSNQPQHF. Here the CDR3 DNA reads TGTGCCAGCAGCTTATCAAATAGCAATCAGCCCCAGCATTTT.

The rearrangement links TRBV7-8 to TRBJ2-2, with TRBD1 matching over 9 bases. The trim removed 3 bases at V and 3 bases at J, leaving 2 bases unmatched. CDR1 SGHVS and CDR2 FQNEAQ come from the germline V gene. The CDR3 runs to 15 residues. CDR3 protein: CASSLWDRDTGELFF. The DNA of the CDR3 is TGTGCCAGCAGCTTGTGGGACAGGGACACCGGGGAGCTGTTTTTT.

The genes are TRBV9 and TRBJ1-3; D is undetermined. V was trimmed by 3 bases and J by 2 bases, leaving 15 bases between them. The CDR3 extends over 16 amino acids. The germline CDR1 and CDR2 sequences are SGDLS and YYNGEE. CDR3 amino acids: CASSAPNPATGNTIYF. For the CDR3, the DNA is TGTGCCAGCAGCGCTCCGAATCCAGCAACTGGAAACACCATATATTTT.

The V gene is TRBV7-8, the J gene TRBJ2-5, with unresolved D. Trimming pared 5 bases from V and 11 bases from J, leaving 21 bases between. This CDR3 contains 14 residues. Germline V gene sequence: CDR1 SGHVS, CDR2 FQNEAQ. Written as DNA, the CDR3 is TGTGCCAGCAGCCCGGGTCTCGGGTACAATGAGCAGTACTTC. Encoded protein: CASSPGLGYNEQYF.

This clonotype was recorded once. V is TRBV3-1 and J is TRBJ2-1; D unresolved. This CDR3 is 17 amino acids long. Germline V gene sequence: CDR1 LGHDT, CDR2 YNNKEL (reference sequence). V lost 3 bases, J lost 0 bases, and 15 bases lay in between. The CDR3 coding sequence is TGTGCCAGCAGCCAGGCCGCAACCCGACTCTCCTACAATGAGCAGTTCTTC. Protein: CASSQAATRLSYNEQFF.

The rearrangement links TRBV4-2 to TRBJ1-2; possibly TRBD1 for D (6 bases). V lost 4 bases, J lost 3 bases, and 15 bases lay in between. The CDR3 contains 15 residues. CDR1 and CDR2 (germline): LGHNA, YNFKEQ. CDR3 region: CASSLGAGDDYGYTF. As DNA, the CDR3 is TGTGCCAGCAGCCTCGGGGCAGGGGACGACTATGGCTACACCTTC.

The DNA for the CDR3 is TGCGCCAGCCGGGGGCATCTATACAATGAGCAGTTCTTC. It encodes CASRGHLYNEQFF. The chain combines TRBV4-3 with TRBJ2-1; D could derive from TRBD1 or TRBD2 (6 bases each). V dropped 8 bases and J dropped 4 bases, with 12 bases sitting between them. The CDR3 consists of 13 residues. From germline, CDR1 is LGHNA and CDR2 YSLEER.

This rearrangement joins TRBV7-8 to TRBJ1-2; 9 nucleotides line up with TRBD1. The CDR3 covers 15 residues. Germline lookup yields CDR1 SGHVS and CDR2 FQNEAQ. The V gene end was trimmed by 3 bases and the J gene end by 7 bases; junction bases not matched to a gene: 9. Here the CDR3 reads CASSFSGTGNRGYTF. The CDR3 bases are TGTGCCAGCAGCTTTTCAGGGACAGGGAATCGTGGCTACACCTTC.

The chain carries TRBV29-1 and TRBJ2-7; D call uncertain. The ends were cut back, 6 bases at V and 2 bases at J, with 20 bases in the middle. Germline loops: CDR1 SQVTM, CDR2 ANQGSEA. The CDR3 totals 15 residues. The CDR3: CSVEAWAPPTYEQYF. The CDR3 region has the DNA TGCAGCGTAGAGGCTTGGGCGCCTCCCACCTACGAGCAGTACTTC.

To note about this clonotype: A read error is possible here, since a much larger clone lies one base away. The chain has TRBV7-2 and TRBJ1-2; no definite D call. Germline V gene data show CDR1 as SGHTA and CDR2 as FQGNSA. The CDR3 runs 13 residues. Trimming pared 6 bases from V and 3 bases from J, leaving 11 bases between. CDR3 residues: CASSSDGDYGYTF. CDR3 in DNA: TGTGCCAGCAGTTCGGACGGGGACTATGGCTACACCTTC.

This chain uses TRBV6-6 with TRBJ2-7; 11 positions agree with TRBD2. The CDR3 runs to 17 residues. V lost 3 bases to trimming and J lost 0 bases; unmatched junction nucleotides: 7. CDR1 MNHNY and CDR2 SVGAGI come from the germline V gene (reference sequence). The CDR3 coding sequence is TGTGCCAGCAGTTATACACTAGCGGGGGAGAGCTCCTACGAGCAGTACTTC. As protein: CASSYTLAGESSYEQYF.

V is TRBV20-1 and J is TRBJ2-7; 8 bases are a match to TRBD1. Germline V CDR1 and CDR2: DFQATT, SNEGSKA (reference sequence). J gave up 3 bases and V 5 bases, and 3 bases lay outside the gene matches. The CDR3 loop spans 12 amino acids. CDR3 nucleotides: TGCAGTGCTTACGACAGGGGCTACGAGCAGTACTTC. This sequence encodes CSAYDRGYEQYF.

The chain joins TRBV4-2 to TRBJ1-1, with D possibly TRBD1 on 6 matching bases. The CDR3 is 15 amino acids. From germline, CDR1 is LGHNA and CDR2 YNFKEQ. Trimming shortened V by 0 bases and J by 4 bases, and 12 bases separated the two germline ends. The chain's CDR3 is CASSQDNGGATEAFF. In DNA, the CDR3 is TGTGCCAGCAGCCAAGATAACGGGGGGGCCACTGAAGCTTTCTTT.

This clonotype was recorded once. This sequence joins TRBV7-2 and TRBJ1-6, with TRBD1 as a possible D gene (5 bases). The CDR3 is 13 residues long. Germline V lookup: CDR1 SGHTA, CDR2 FQGNSA. V was cut by 11 bases and J by 6 bases, with 14 bases left in between. CDR3 sequence: CASGDTGNSPLHF. CDR3 coding DNA: TGTGCCTCGGGGGATACGGGTAATTCACCCCTCCACTTT.